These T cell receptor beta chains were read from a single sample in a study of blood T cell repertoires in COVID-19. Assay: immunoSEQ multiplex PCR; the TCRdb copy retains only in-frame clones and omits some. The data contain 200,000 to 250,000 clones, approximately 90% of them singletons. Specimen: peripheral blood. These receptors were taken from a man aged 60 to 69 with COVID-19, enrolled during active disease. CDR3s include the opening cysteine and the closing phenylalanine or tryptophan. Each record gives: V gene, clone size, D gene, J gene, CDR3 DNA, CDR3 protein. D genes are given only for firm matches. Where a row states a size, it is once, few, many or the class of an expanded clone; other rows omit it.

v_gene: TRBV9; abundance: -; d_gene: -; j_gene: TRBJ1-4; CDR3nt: TGTGCCAGCAGCTCATTTGGGGGGACTAATGAAAAACTGTTTTTT; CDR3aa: CASSSFGGTNEKLFF
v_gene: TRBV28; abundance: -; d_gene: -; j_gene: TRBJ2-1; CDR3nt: TGTGCCAGCAGTTTGGGTGGGGCTGGCTCCTACAATGAGCAGTTCTTC; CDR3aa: CASSLGGAGSYNEQFF
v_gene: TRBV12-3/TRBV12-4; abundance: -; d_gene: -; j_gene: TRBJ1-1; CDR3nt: TGTGCCAGCAGTTTAAGAGGTCCAAGTGAAGCTTTCTTT; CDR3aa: CASSLRGPSEAFF
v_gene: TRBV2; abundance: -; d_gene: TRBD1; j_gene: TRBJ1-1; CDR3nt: TGTGCCAGCAGTGAAGCGAACAGGGGGCCTGAAGCTTTCTTT; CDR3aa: CASSEANRGPEAFF
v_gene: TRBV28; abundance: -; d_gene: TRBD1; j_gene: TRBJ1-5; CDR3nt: TGTGCCAGCAGGTGGGACAGGGGGCTTCAGCCCCAGCATTTT; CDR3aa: CASRWDRGLQPQHF
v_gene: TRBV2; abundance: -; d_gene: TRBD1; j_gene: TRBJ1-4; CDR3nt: TGTGCCAGCAGTGAACAGGGGGGAAATGAAAAACTGTTTTTT; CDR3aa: CASSEQGGNEKLFF
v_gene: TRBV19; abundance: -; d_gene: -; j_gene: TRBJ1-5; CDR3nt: TGTGCCAGTAGCCATACAGGGACCTATAGCAATCAGCCCCAGCATTTT; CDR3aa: CASSHTGTYSNQPQHF
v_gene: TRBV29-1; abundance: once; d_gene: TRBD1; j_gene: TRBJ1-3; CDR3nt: TGCAGCGCGGGACAGGGGTACGGAAACACCATATATTTT; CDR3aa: CSAGQGYGNTIYF
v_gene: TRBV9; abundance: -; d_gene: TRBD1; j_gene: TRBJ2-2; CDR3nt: TGTGCCAGCAGCGTAGCGGGCCAGGGGGCGCTATCGGGAACCGGGGAGCTGTTTTTT; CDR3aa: CASSVAGQGALSGTGELFF
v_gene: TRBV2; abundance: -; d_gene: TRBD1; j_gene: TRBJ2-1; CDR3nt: TGTGCCAGCAGGGAATCAACAGGGGGAGGGCAGTTCTTC; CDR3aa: CASRESTGGGQFF
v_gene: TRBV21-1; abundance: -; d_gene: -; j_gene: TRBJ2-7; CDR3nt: TGTGCCAGCAGCAAAGCGGTCGGGGGAAGGTCCTACGAGCAGTACTTC; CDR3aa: CASSKAVGGRSYEQYF
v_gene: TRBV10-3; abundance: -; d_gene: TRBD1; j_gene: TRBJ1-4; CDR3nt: TGTGCCATCACAAGAGGATCAGGGGGTTTTGAAAAACTGTTTTTT; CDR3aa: CAITRGSGGFEKLFF
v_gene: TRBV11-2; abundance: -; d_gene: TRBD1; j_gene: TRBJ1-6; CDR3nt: TGTGCCAGCAGCTCGCCGGGGACAGTTAATTCACCCCTCCACTTT; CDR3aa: CASSSPGTVNSPLHF
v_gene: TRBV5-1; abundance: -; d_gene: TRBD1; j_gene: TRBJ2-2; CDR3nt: TGCGCCAGCAGCCCCGACAGGGGACAACTTGTCGGGGAGCTGTTTTTT; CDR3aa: CASSPDRGQLVGELFF
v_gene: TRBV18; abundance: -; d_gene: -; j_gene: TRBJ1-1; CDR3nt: TGTGCCAGCTCACCGGCCAGGTCGAACACTGAAGCTTTCTTT; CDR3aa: CASSPARSNTEAFF
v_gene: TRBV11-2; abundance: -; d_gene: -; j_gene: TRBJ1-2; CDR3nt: TGTGCCAGCAGCTTAGGCCGGGGGGCAGGGACTCCCTATGGCTACACCTTC; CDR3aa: CASSLGRGAGTPYGYTF
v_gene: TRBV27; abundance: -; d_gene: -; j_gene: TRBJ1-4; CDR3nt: TGTGCCAGCAGACGGGGGTCAGCTAATGAAAAACTGTTTTTT; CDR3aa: CASRRGSANEKLFF
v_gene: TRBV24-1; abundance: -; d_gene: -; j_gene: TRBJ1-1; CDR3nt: TGTGCCACCAGTGAGACAGGGAACACTGAAGCTTTCTTT; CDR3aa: CATSETGNTEAFF
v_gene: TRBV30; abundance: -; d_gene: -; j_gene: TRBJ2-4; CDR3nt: TGTGCCTGGAGTGTGGGGGGTGGTTTGGCCAAAAACATTCAGTACTTC; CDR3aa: CAWSVGGGLAKNIQYF
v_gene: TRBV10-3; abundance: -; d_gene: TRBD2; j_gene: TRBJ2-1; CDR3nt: TGTGCCATCAGTGAGACGCTGGGGCTAGCGGGGAATAATGAGCAGTTCTTC; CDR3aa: CAISETLGLAGNNEQFF
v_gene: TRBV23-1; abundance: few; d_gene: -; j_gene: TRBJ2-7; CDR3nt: TGCGCCAGGCGGGTGGGTCAAAGTGCCGGGAGGCAGTACTTC; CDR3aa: CARRVGQSAGRQYF
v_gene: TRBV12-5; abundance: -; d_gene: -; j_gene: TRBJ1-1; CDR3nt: TGTGCTAGTGGTTTGGTACGGGGAGGACGTGCTGAAGCTTTCTTT; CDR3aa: CASGLVRGGRAEAFF
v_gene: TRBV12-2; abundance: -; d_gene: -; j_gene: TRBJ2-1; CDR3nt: TGTGCAAGTCGCTCAACCCCCGGGACTAGCGGGAGGGTCTCCTACAATGAGCAGTTCTTC; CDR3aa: CASRSTPGTSGRVSYNEQFF
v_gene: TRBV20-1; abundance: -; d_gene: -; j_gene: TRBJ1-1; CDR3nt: TGCAGTGCTAGTACTGGGAGGAGGACTGAAGCTTTCTTT; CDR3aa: CSASTGRRTEAFF
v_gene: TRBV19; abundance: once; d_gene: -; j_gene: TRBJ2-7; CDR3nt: TGTGCCAGTAGTTCAACCTACGAGCAGTACTTC; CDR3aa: CASSSTYEQYF
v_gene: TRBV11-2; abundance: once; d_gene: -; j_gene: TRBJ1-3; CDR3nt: TGTGCCAGCAGCCGATTGACAGACTCTGGAAACACCATATATTTT; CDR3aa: CASSRLTDSGNTIYF
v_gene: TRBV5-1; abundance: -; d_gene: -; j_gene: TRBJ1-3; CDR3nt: TGCGCCAGCAGCCTAGAAACAGGAGGAAACACCATATATTTT; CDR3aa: CASSLETGGNTIYF
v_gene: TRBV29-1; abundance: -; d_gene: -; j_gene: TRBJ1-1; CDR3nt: TGCAGCGTTGCATCCAGTTACACTGAAGCTTTCTTT; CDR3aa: CSVASSYTEAFF
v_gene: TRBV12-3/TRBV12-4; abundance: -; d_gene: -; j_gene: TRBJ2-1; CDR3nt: TGTGCCAGCAGTAAGACAGTCTACAATGAGCAGTTCTTC; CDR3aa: CASSKTVYNEQFF
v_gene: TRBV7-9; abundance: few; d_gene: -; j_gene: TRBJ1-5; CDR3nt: TGTGCCAGCTCACAGGGTAGCAATCAGCCCCAGCATTTT; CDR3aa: CASSQGSNQPQHF
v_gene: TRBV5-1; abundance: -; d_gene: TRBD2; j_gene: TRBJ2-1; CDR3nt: TGCGCCAGCAGCTTCCAATCTACTAGCGGGAACTACAATGAGCAGTTCTTC; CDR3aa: CASSFQSTSGNYNEQFF
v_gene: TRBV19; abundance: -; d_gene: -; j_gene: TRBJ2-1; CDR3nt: TGTGCCAGTAAGGATGGCCGCGGGCCTTACAATGAGCAGTTCTTC; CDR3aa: CASKDGRGPYNEQFF
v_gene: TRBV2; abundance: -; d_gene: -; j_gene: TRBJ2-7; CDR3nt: TGTGCCAGCAGTGATCGGGAACGAGAAAACTTC; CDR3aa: CASSDRERENF
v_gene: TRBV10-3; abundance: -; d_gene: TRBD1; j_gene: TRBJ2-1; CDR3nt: TGTGCCATCGGGGGGGACAGGGATTTATACAATGAGCAGTTCTTC; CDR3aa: CAIGGDRDLYNEQFF
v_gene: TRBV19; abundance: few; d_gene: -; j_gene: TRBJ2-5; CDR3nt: TGTGCCAGTAGTATTAGGGGCCGGGGAGGCAAGGAGACCCAGTACTTC; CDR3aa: CASSIRGRGGKETQYF
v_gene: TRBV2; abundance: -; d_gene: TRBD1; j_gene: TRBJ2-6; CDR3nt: TGTGCCAGCAGTAAGGAGACAGGGTACTCTGGGGCCAACGTCCTGACTTTC; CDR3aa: CASSKETGYSGANVLTF
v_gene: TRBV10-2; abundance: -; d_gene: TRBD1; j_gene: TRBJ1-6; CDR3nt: TGCGCCAGCAGTGAGCCCTCGGACAGGGTATCACCCCTCCACTTT; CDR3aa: CASSEPSDRVSPLHF
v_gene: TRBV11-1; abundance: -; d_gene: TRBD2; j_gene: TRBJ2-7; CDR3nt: TGTGCCAGCAGCTTAGCGGGAGGGCCGGAAGAGCAGTACTTC; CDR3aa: CASSLAGGPEEQYF
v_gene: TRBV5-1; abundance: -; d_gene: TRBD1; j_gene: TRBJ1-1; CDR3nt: TGCGCCAGCAGCGGGACAGCCATGAACACTGAAGCTTTCTTT; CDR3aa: CASSGTAMNTEAFF
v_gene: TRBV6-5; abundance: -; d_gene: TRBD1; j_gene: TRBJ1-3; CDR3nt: TGTGCCAGCAAAAGACAGGGGGCTACTGGAAACACCATATATTTT; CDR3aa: CASKRQGATGNTIYF
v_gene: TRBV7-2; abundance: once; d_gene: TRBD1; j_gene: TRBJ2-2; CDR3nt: TGTGCCAGCAGCCCGGGACAGGTGAACACCGGGGAGCTGTTTTTT; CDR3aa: CASSPGQVNTGELFF
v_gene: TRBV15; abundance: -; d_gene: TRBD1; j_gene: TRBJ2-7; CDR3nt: TGTGCCACCAGCAGAGTCCGGGACAGGGTCGACGAGCAGTACTTC; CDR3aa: CATSRVRDRVDEQYF
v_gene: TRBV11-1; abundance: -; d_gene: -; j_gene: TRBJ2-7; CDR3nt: TGTGCCAGCAGCCTGTACAGGGATTCGTACGAGCAGTACTTC; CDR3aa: CASSLYRDSYEQYF
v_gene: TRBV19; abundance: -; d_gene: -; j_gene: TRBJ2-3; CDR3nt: TGTGCCAGTAGCGTCGGGGTGGGCACAGATACGCAGTATTTT; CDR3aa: CASSVGVGTDTQYF
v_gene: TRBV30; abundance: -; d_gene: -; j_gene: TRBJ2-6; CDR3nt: TGTGCCTGGAGTAGGGGCCGTACGAGCTCTGGGGCCAACGTCCTGACTTTC; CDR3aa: CAWSRGRTSSGANVLTF
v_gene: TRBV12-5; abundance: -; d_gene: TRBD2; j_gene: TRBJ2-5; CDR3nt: TGTGCTAGTGGGTCCGGAGGACTAGCGGGGAAAGAGACCCAGTACTTC; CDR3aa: CASGSGGLAGKETQYF
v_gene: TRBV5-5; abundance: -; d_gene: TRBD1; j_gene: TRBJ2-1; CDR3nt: TGTGCCAGCAGCTTGATACAGGGGCACAATGAGCAGTTCTTC; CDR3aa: CASSLIQGHNEQFF
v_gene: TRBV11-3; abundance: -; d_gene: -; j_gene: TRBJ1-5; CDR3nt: TGTGCCAGCAGCCCGCGGACGGCGAGGGTGGATCAGCCCCAGCATTTT; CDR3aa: CASSPRTARVDQPQHF
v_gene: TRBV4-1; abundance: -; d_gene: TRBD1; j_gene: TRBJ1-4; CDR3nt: TGCGCCAGCAGCCGAGACGGGACAGGGTATGAAAAACTGTTTTTT; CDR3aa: CASSRDGTGYEKLFF
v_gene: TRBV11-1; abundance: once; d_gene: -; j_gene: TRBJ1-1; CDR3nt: TGTGCCAGCAGCCAACAACAGGGGAACACTGAAGCTTTCTTT; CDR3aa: CASSQQQGNTEAFF
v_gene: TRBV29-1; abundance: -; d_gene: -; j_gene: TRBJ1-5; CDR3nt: TGCAGCGTTGAACAGGGAGGGAGTCAGCCCCAGCATTTT; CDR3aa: CSVEQGGSQPQHF
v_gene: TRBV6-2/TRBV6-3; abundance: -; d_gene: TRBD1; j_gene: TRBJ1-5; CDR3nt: TGTGCCAGCAGTTACCTTAAGACAGGGGCCCAGCCCCAGCATTTT; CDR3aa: CASSYLKTGAQPQHF
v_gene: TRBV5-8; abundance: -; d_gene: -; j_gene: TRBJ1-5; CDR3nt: TGTGCCAGCAGCTTCCAGACAGGTGGCAATCAGCCCCAGCATTTT; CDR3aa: CASSFQTGGNQPQHF
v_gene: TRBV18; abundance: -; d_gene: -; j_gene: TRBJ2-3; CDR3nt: TGTGCCAGCTCACGTAATAGCGGCCCCACAGATACGCAGTATTTT; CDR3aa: CASSRNSGPTDTQYF
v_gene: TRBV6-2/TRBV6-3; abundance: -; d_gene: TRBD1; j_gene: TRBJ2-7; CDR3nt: TGTGCCAGCAGACCTCCGGGACAGGGGGCGTCCTACGAGCAGTACTTC; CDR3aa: CASRPPGQGASYEQYF
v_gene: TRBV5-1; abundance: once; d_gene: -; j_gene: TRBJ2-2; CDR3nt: TGCGCCAGCAGCTTGATTGGGAGTTCAGCCGGGGAGCTGTTTTTT; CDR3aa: CASSLIGSSAGELFF
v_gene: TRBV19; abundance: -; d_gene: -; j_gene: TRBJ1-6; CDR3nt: TGTGCCAGTAAGCCGGGGGGGCGGATCTATAATTCACCCCTCCACTTT; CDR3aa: CASKPGGRIYNSPLHF
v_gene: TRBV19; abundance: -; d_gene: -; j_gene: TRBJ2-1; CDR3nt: TGTGCCAGTAGTATACAAGCGAGTAGCTCCTACAATGAGCAGTTCTTC; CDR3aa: CASSIQASSSYNEQFF
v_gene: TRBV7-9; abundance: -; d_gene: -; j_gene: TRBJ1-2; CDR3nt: TGTGCCAGCAGCGAAACCGGGGTGGACTACACCTTC; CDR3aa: CASSETGVDYTF
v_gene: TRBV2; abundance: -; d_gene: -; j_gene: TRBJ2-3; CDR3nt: TGTGCCAGCAGGCCAGGGTTCACAGATACGCAGTATTTT; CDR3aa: CASRPGFTDTQYF